These 15 T cell receptor beta chains originate from one sample sequenced in a study of shared clonotypes between healthy human individuals. The repertoire was sequenced with immunoSEQ multiplex PCR; TCRdb's copy has only in-frame clones and lacks some. Altogether about 990,000 clones are present, approximately 80% being singletons, with the ten largest covering roughly 0.55%. Sample: memory CD4+ T cells from PBMCs. This sample's subset: CD45RA-negative fraction. The receptor set was obtained from a man aged 18 to 30 in good health. Some clones in this sample may be carry-over from other donors' samples.

As concerns this clone: The junction shows a germline mismatch at one end, possibly a read error. The same CDR3 also results from other DNA sequences found in this sample. The chain is built from TRBV5-1 and TRBJ1-1; D unclear. From germline, CDR1 is SGHRS and CDR2 YFSETQ. This CDR3 comprises 14 residues. CDR3 in amino acids: CASSLRRPNTEAFF. CDR3 sequence (DNA): TGCGCCAGCAGCTTGCGTCGGCCGAACACTGAAGCCTTCTTT.

V gene TRBV18 combines with J gene TRBJ2-5; the D gene is possibly TRBD1 (5 bases). Trimming left V 11 bases short and J 2 bases short, with 9 bases between. Germline V lookup: CDR1 KGHSH, CDR2 LQKENI. The length of the CDR3 is 11 residues. In DNA form, the CDR3 reads TGTGCCGGGGCAGAACAAGAGACCCAGTACTTC. Protein: CAGAEQETQYF.

The chain links TRBV27 to TRBJ1-5; 7 nucleotides match TRBD1. The trim removed 2 bases at V and 4 bases at J, leaving 8 bases unmatched. CDR3 length: 16 residues. Germline V lookup: CDR1 MNHEY, CDR2 SMNVEV (reference sequence). CDR3 in DNA: TGTGCCAGCAGTTTAGAGGGACAGCGGTTTAATCAGCCCCAGCATTTT. Its protein is CASSLEGQRFNQPQHF.

The CDR3 spells CASSQDWGRAGYTF. The CDR3 DNA is TGCGCCAGCAGCCAAGATTGGGGCAGGGCTGGCTACACCTTC. The chain carries TRBV4-1 and TRBJ1-2; possible D gene TRBD1, 5 bases. Trimming took off 0 bases at V and 7 bases at J, with 12 bases between the two ends. The CDR3 loop spans 14 amino acids. Germline CDR1 and CDR2: MGHRA and YSYEKL.

This clone has a handful of counts. The chain employs TRBV18 and TRBJ2-3, with 15 bases aligning to TRBD2. The V segment lost 0 bases and the J segment 5 bases; nucleotides outside the gene matches: 0. The V gene's germline CDR1 is KGHSH and CDR2 LQKENI. The CDR3 loop spans 16 amino acids. CDR3 region: CASSPPGLAGGDTQYF. CDR3 coding DNA: TGTGCCAGCTCACCACCGGGACTAGCGGGAGGAGATACGCAGTATTTT.

This chain links TRBV29-1 with TRBJ1-2; D call uncertain. The length of the CDR3 is 13 residues. V lost 4 bases and J lost 0, with 9 bases in between. CDR1 and CDR2 (germline): SQVTM, ANQGSEA. The CDR3: CSVGGLANYGYTF. The CDR3 nucleotides read TGCAGCGTTGGGGGTTTGGCTAACTATGGCTACACCTTC.

This clone was observed a single time. The V call is TRBV28, the J call TRBJ2-7, with D unresolved. The V gene's germline CDR1 is MDHEN and CDR2 SYDVKM. The CDR3 has 14 amino acids. Trimming pared 8 bases from V and 1 base from J, leaving 15 bases between. The CDR3 DNA is TGTGCCAGCGGGCGTCAGCCTCTTTCCTACGAGCAGTACTTC. Translation: CASGRQPLSYEQYF.

The chain uses TRBV14 and TRBJ2-2; D gene uncertain. With 2 bases removed from V and 4 bases from J, the gap between germline ends came to 11 bases. This CDR3 is built from 15 residues. Looked up from germline, CDR1 is SGHDN and CDR2 is FVKESK. The CDR3 is CASSQFNPVTGELFF. CDR3 DNA sequence: TGTGCCAGCAGCCAATTCAATCCGGTCACCGGGGAGCTGTTTTTT.

The V and J genes are TRBV7-6 and TRBJ2-5, with no clear D. The CDR3 runs to 15 residues. The V gene's germline CDR1 is SGHVS and CDR2 FNYEAQ. V lost 6 bases and J 0 bases, leaving 14 bases between the germline ends. For the CDR3, the DNA is TGTGCCAGCAGTGATCAGGCCGAATACCAAGAGACCCAGTACTTC. It translates to CASSDQAEYQETQYF. The whole variable domain, remainder taken from reference TRBV7-6 and TRBJ2-5, is GAGVSQSPRYKVTKRGQDVALRCDPISGHVSLYWYRQALGQGPEFLTYFNYEAQQDKSGLPNDRFSAERPEGSISTLTIQRTEQRDSAMYRCASSDQAEYQETQYFGPGTRLLVL.

The chain combines TRBV5-1 with TRBJ2-2; TRBD2 aligns across 9 bases. Per germline, CDR1 SGHRS and CDR2 YFSETQ. This CDR3 spans 14 amino acids. Trimming at V came to 7 bases and at J to 4 bases, leaving 5 bases not matched to a gene. The CDR3 DNA reads TGCGCCAGCCGGTTAGCGGGAGTCACCGGGGAGCTGTTTTTT. Its translation is CASRLAGVTGELFF.

This clone was observed once. V is TRBV14 and J is TRBJ2-1; D is ambiguous. CDR1 and CDR2 (germline): SGHDN, FVKESK. Trimming took off 4 bases at V and 1 base at J, with 11 bases between the two ends. The CDR3 has 15 residues. The CDR3 DNA follows: TGTGCCAGCAGCCGCCTAGTGGCTTCCTACAATGAGCAGTTCTTC. This translates into CASSRLVASYNEQFF.

A few counts support this clone. This chain uses TRBV28 with TRBJ1-4, with D hard to call. This CDR3 is 15 amino acids long. Deletions cut 3 bases from V and 5 bases from J, with 13 bases between. CDR1 is MDHEN, CDR2 SYDVKM, per germline. The CDR3 protein is CASSFVGRLNEKLFF. Written as DNA, the CDR3 is TGTGCCAGCAGTTTTGTAGGACGGCTCAATGAAAAACTGTTTTTT.

This clone appeared once. This chain links TRBV2 with TRBJ2-6, with TRBD2 matching over 9 bases. The germline CDR1 and CDR2 sequences are SNHLY and FYNNEI. V shed 6 bases, J shed 3 bases, and the junction held 3 bases outside the gene matches. This CDR3 spans 15 amino acids. The CDR3 here is CASRGLALGANVLTF. CDR3 nucleotides: TGTGCCAGCAGGGGACTAGCACTTGGGGCCAACGTCCTGACTTTC.

The chain employs TRBV5-1 and TRBJ2-5, with D perhaps being TRBD1 or TRBD2 (6 bases each). Germline CDR1 SGHRS, CDR2 YFSETQ. Trimming took 0 bases from V and 4 from J, leaving 10 bases between them. The CDR3 totals 14 residues. CDR3 bases: TGCGCCAGCAGCTTGGGAGGGGGGTCAGAGACCCAGTACTTC. Protein product: CASSLGGGSETQYF.

The rearrangement joins TRBV28 to TRBJ2-6, with D unresolved. The V end was cut by 2 bases, the J end by 1 base, with 6 bases between. This CDR3 spans 15 amino acids. Per germline, CDR1 MDHEN and CDR2 SYDVKM. Here the CDR3 DNA reads TGTGCCAGCAGTTTACGTCAGTCTGGGGCCAACGTCCTGACTTTC. Protein product: CASSLRQSGANVLTF.